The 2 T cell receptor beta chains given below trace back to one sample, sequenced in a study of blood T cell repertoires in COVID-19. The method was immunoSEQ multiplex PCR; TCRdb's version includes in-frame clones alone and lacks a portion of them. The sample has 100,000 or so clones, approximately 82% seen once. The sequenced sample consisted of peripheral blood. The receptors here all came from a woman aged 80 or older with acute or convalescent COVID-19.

Here the CDR3 reads CASSQREGRTDTQYF. DNA for the CDR3: TGTGCCAGCAGCCAACGGGAGGGACGCACAGATACGCAGTATTTT. The rearrangement links TRBV6-2 or TRBV6-3 to TRBJ2-3; 8 bases match TRBD2. CDR1 is MNHEY and CDR2 is SVGEGT in the germline V gene. This CDR3 is 15 amino acids long. V trimming: 6 bases; J trimming: 1 base; junction bases outside the gene matches: 6.

The CDR3, as DNA: TGTGCCAGCAGTCCACCTCGACAGGGGCAGAACACTGAAGCTTTCTTT. It codes for CASSPPRQGQNTEAFF. The rearrangement joins TRBV28 to TRBJ1-1; 8 nucleotides align to TRBD1. The CDR3 totals 16 residues. Germline-derived CDR1 and CDR2 are MDHEN and SYDVKM. The junction had 9 bases not matched to a gene; V was cut back by 5 bases and J by 1 base.